What follows are 20 T cell receptor beta chains derived from one specimen sequenced in a study of CXCR3-negative and CXCR3-positive naive CD8 T cells (dated by TCRdb to between 2017 and 2020). The listed sequencing device is NextSeq 550. The Human TCR Profiling Kit (MiLaboratory) was used to make UMI-labeled 5' RACE TRB cDNA libraries. TCRdb reprocessed the sequencing reads and holds a single record per CDR3 protein sequence, with no DNA. The record for this sample contains approximately 40,000 distinct CDR3 sequences. The ten largest clones add up to roughly 14% of the sample. Specimen: memory CD8+ T cells from blood. Interpreted using the paper, the cell subset or site label stands for: conventional CD8+ memory T cells (TMEM), sorted as controls. The receptors here all came from a human donor in good health. Some clones in this sample may be carry-over from other donors' samples.

This chain links TRBV5-1 with TRBJ2-5. Germline V gives CDR1 SGHRS, CDR2 YFSETQ. The CDR3 has 16 residues. CDR3 loop: CASSGTWTETQETQYF. Drawing the rest from reference TRBV5-1 and TRBJ2-5, the complete variable domain is KAGVTQTPRYLIKTRGQQVTLSCSPISGHRSVSWYQQTPGQGLQFLFEYFSETQRNKGNFPGRFSGRQFSNSRSEMNVSTLELGDSALYLCASSGTWTETQETQYFGPGTRLLVL.

V and J are TRBV4-2 and TRBJ2-6; TCRdb outputs TRBD2, but without DNA this stays unchecked. Germline CDR1 LGHNA, CDR2 YNFKEQ. The CDR3 is made up of 17 amino acids. CDR3 sequence: CASSQEGASSGANVLTF.

The V gene is TRBV20-1, the J gene TRBJ2-7; no DNA is available, so the TRBD1 call from TCRdb remains unchecked. The CDR3 runs to 16 residues. Germline V gives CDR1 DFQATT, CDR2 SNEGSKA (reference sequence). The CDR3 is CSARDLGAGDHYEQYF.

The chain uses TRBV20-1 and TRBJ2-1; TCRdb designates TRBD2, a call that cannot be tested without DNA. This CDR3 contains 15 residues. CDR1 and CDR2 (germline): DFQATT, SNEGSKA (reference sequence). CDR3 region: CSAGGLAGDYNEQFF.

V usage is TRBV12-3 or TRBV12-4 and J usage is TRBJ1-5. This CDR3 comprises 14 residues. CDR3 amino acids: CASSFLGGNQPQHF.

The chain combines TRBV6-5 with TRBJ2-1; TCRdb selects TRBD2, and the lack of DNA leaves this call unchecked. The germline V gene encodes CDR1 MNHEY and CDR2 SVGAGI. The CDR3 is made up of 17 amino acids. The CDR3 loop reads CASSYFPAGYNYNEQFF.

The J gene is TRBJ2-7, the V gene TRBV6-5. The germline gives CDR1 MNHEY, CDR2 SVGAGI. The CDR3 has 14 residues. CDR3 residues: CASSWGRSSYEQYF.

V gene TRBV6-2 or TRBV6-3 combines with J gene TRBJ2-6. CDR1 and CDR2 from the germline V gene are MNHEY and SVGEGT. The CDR3 totals 15 residues. The CDR3 loop reads CASSYSLAGANVLTF.

The CDR3 loop reads CATSDDDGGETQYF. J is TRBJ2-5 and V is TRBV24-1. CDR3 size: 14 residues. Germline values: CDR1 KGHDR, CDR2 SFDVKD.

V usage is TRBV4-2 and J usage is TRBJ2-7; there is no DNA to check the TCRdb D call of TRBD1. CDR1 is LGHNA, CDR2 YNFKEQ, per germline. This CDR3 has 15 residues. Here the CDR3 reads CASSNETGGSYEQYF.

V gene TRBV9 combines with J gene TRBJ2-1. The CDR3 is 12 amino acids. Germline lookup yields CDR1 SGDLS and CDR2 YYNGEE. CDR3 amino acids: CASSHLGDEQFF.

The chain links TRBV4-3 to TRBJ2-7; the TCRdb call, TRBD1, lacks DNA for checking. The germline V gene encodes CDR1 LGHNA and CDR2 YSLEER. The CDR3 is 14 residues long. The CDR3 protein is CASSQDQGPYEQYF.

The chain employs TRBV12-3 or TRBV12-4 and TRBJ1-6; TCRdb's D call, TRBD1, is unchecked because there is no DNA. The CDR3 is 14 residues long. This chain's CDR3 is CASSRTGVPSPLHF.

This rearrangement joins TRBV28 to TRBJ2-3. The CDR3 spans 15 residues. Germline V gives CDR1 MDHEN, CDR2 SYDVKM. The CDR3 here is CASSSRPTTGDTQYF.

The V call is TRBV12-3 or TRBV12-4, the J call TRBJ1-1. The CDR3 is 13 residues long. CDR3 in amino acids: CASSATVDTEAFF.

V and J are TRBV5-1 and TRBJ1-1; TCRdb gives TRBD1 as the D gene, but with no DNA this cannot be confirmed. CDR3 length: 14 amino acids. The V gene's germline CDR1 is SGHRS and CDR2 YFSETQ. This chain's CDR3 is CASSVRQGDTEAFF.

The chain links TRBV28 to TRBJ1-1. The germline V gene encodes CDR1 MDHEN and CDR2 SYDVKM. The CDR3 sequence is 12 residues long. The CDR3 loop reads CASSPVNTEAFF. The variable domain in full, completed from reference TRBV28 and TRBJ1-1, reads DVKVTQSSRYLVKRTGEKVFLECVQDMDHENMFWYRQDPGLGLRLIYFSYDVKMKEKGDIPEGYSVSREKKERFSLILESASTNQTSMYLCASSPVNTEAFFGQGTRLTVV.

This chain joins TRBV7-6 and TRBJ2-2. Germline CDR1 SGHVS, CDR2 FNYEAQ. The CDR3 length is 16 residues. The CDR3 reads CASSLETEWGTGELFF.

This chain links TRBV7-9 with TRBJ1-5. There are 13 residues in the CDR3. CDR1 is SEHNR and CDR2 is FQNEAQ in the germline V gene (reference sequence). The CDR3: CASSFTDGQPQHF.

This rearrangement joins TRBV5-5 to TRBJ2-1; with no DNA, the TCRdb D assignment of TRBD2 cannot be verified. The CDR3 loop spans 15 amino acids. Germline CDR1 SGHKS, CDR2 YYEKEE (reference sequence). Here the CDR3 reads CASSFWASGGNEQFF.